The rows below give T cell receptor beta chains drawn from one sample of a study of PD-1 blockade in classical Hodgkin lymphoma. Some clones are missing from TCRdb's copy, which holds only in-frame ones; the method was immunoSEQ multiplex PCR. The sample contains some 18,000 clones, 88% of which appear only once. The source was CD8+ T cells from blood, collected before the fourth cycle of nivolumab. These receptors all stem from a human donor with classical Hodgkin lymphoma. Both conserved end residues are part of each CDR3. A D gene is named only where the DNA matches it firmly. Clone sizes are given selectively: once, few, many, or a class where the clone is expanded.

D: NA; size: NA; V: TRBV6-5; J: TRBJ1-1; DNA: TGTGCCAGCAGTATACAGGGAGGTAAATACACTGAAGCTTTCTTT; CDR3: CASSIQGGKYTEAFF
D: NA; size: NA; V: TRBV28; J: TRBJ2-7; DNA: TGTGCCAGCAGTTTCCCGGCCGCGGATCACGAGCAGTACTTC; CDR3: CASSFPAADHEQYF
D: TRBD1; size: NA; V: TRBV2; J: TRBJ1-2; DNA: TGTGCCAGCAGACTTTCAGGGGGCTCTAACTATGGCTACACCTTC; CDR3: CASRLSGGSNYGYTF
D: NA; size: NA; V: TRBV19; J: TRBJ1-2; DNA: TGTGCCAGTAGTATGATCATGGCCGGTACTAGGGACCTTGACTATGGCTACACCTTC; CDR3: CASSMIMAGTRDLDYGYTF
D: NA; size: NA; V: TRBV5-4; J: TRBJ2-1; DNA: TGTGCCAGCACACGGGAGGAGCAGTTCTTC; CDR3: CASTREEQFF
D: NA; size: NA; V: TRBV28; J: TRBJ2-6; DNA: TGTGCCAGCAATTCTGGGGCCAACGTCCTGACTTTC; CDR3: CASNSGANVLTF
D: TRBD2; size: NA; V: TRBV9; J: TRBJ2-2; DNA: TGTGCCAGCAGCGTCCGGCTAGCGGGAGGGCCCAGCACCGGGGAGCTGTTTTTT; CDR3: CASSVRLAGGPSTGELFF
D: TRBD2; size: NA; V: TRBV5-6; J: TRBJ2-7; DNA: TGTGCCAGCAGCTGGGGGAGGGGTATCTACGAGCAGTACTTC; CDR3: CASSWGRGIYEQYF
D: NA; size: NA; V: TRBV11-2; J: TRBJ2-5; DNA: TGTGCCAGCAGCTTATGGACTGGAGAGACCCAGTACTTC; CDR3: CASSLWTGETQYF
D: NA; size: NA; V: TRBV18; J: TRBJ2-3; DNA: TGTGCCAGCTCACCACTGGCCAGTATCACAGATACGCAGTATTTT; CDR3: CASSPLASITDTQYF
D: NA; size: NA; V: TRBV19; J: TRBJ2-1; DNA: TGTGCCAGTAGTGCGCCCGAAGGATTAAAGGAGCAGTTCTTC; CDR3: CASSAPEGLKEQFF
D: NA; size: NA; V: TRBV27; J: TRBJ1-1; DNA: TGTGCCAGCAGTTTCAGGGCGTTGAACACTGAAGCTTTCTTT; CDR3: CASSFRALNTEAFF
D: NA; size: once; V: TRBV5-4; J: TRBJ2-7; DNA: TGTGCCAGCAGCTTGGGGTACGGCTACGAGCAGTACTTC; CDR3: CASSLGYGYEQYF
D: NA; size: NA; V: TRBV7-2; J: TRBJ2-3; DNA: TGTGCCAGCAGCTTATGGGGGGGCTCCTGGGATACGCAGTATTTT; CDR3: CASSLWGGSWDTQYF
D: TRBD1; size: NA; V: TRBV28; J: TRBJ2-7; DNA: TGTGCCAGCAGTCACCGGGACAGGGGGCACGAGCAGTACTTC; CDR3: CASSHRDRGHEQYF
D: NA; size: NA; V: TRBV28; J: TRBJ2-7; DNA: TGTGCCAGCGGGGACACCTACGAGCAGTACTTC; CDR3: CASGDTYEQYF
D: NA; size: NA; V: TRBV30; J: TRBJ1-1; DNA: TGTGCCTGGAGTTGGGGGGACACTGAAGCTTTCTTT; CDR3: CAWSWGDTEAFF
D: TRBD1; size: NA; V: TRBV25-1; J: TRBJ2-7; DNA: TGTGCCAGCAGCCACAGACAGGGGATCTACGAGCAGTACTTC; CDR3: CASSHRQGIYEQYF
D: NA; size: few; V: TRBV19; J: TRBJ2-3; DNA: TGTGCCAGTACCCCGAAAAATACGCAGTATTTT; CDR3: CASTPKNTQYF
D: NA; size: NA; V: TRBV29-1; J: TRBJ2-7; DNA: TGCAGCGTCGCGACAGCCTACTCCTACGAGCAGTACTTC; CDR3: CSVATAYSYEQYF
D: NA; size: NA; V: TRBV28; J: TRBJ1-4; DNA: TGTGCCAGCAGGGACTACAGGGAAAAACTGTTTTTT; CDR3: CASRDYREKLFF
D: NA; size: NA; V: TRBV13; J: TRBJ2-3; DNA: TGTGCCAGCAGCTTAGGTAGCACAGATACGCAGTATTTT; CDR3: CASSLGSTDTQYF
D: NA; size: once; V: TRBV23-1; J: TRBJ1-2; DNA: TGCGCCAGCAGTCAATCCGGCCAGCGAATTTTAAATGGCTACACCTTC; CDR3: CASSQSGQRILNGYTF
D: NA; size: NA; V: TRBV4-1; J: TRBJ2-7; DNA: TGCGCCAGCAGCCCGGGGGCCTACGAGCAGTACTTC; CDR3: CASSPGAYEQYF
D: TRBD1; size: NA; V: TRBV25-1; J: TRBJ1-1; DNA: TGTGCCAGCAGTGACAGGGGGCCCACTGAAGCTTTCTTT; CDR3: CASSDRGPTEAFF
D: NA; size: once; V: TRBV13; J: TRBJ2-7; DNA: TGTGCCAGCAGCTTAGGCAGATACGAGCAGTACTTC; CDR3: CASSLGRYEQYF
D: TRBD1; size: NA; V: TRBV7-9; J: TRBJ2-1; DNA: TGTGCCAGCAGCGACGGACAGGGCGGGAACAATGAGCAGTTCTTC; CDR3: CASSDGQGGNNEQFF
D: NA; size: NA; V: TRBV27; J: TRBJ2-7; DNA: TGTGCCAGCAGCGAGACAGGCTACGAGCAGTACTTC; CDR3: CASSETGYEQYF
D: TRBD2; size: NA; V: TRBV9; J: TRBJ2-5; DNA: TGTGCCAGCAGCGTAGGCAAAGGTCCAGCGGGGGAGACCCAGTACTTC; CDR3: CASSVGKGPAGETQYF
D: NA; size: NA; V: TRBV5-8; J: TRBJ2-3; DNA: TGTGCCAGCAGCATCCCGACGGGAGATACGCAGTATTTT; CDR3: CASSIPTGDTQYF
D: TRBD2; size: NA; V: TRBV28; J: TRBJ2-5; DNA: TGTGCCAGCAGTTCCTTATGGGAACACTCACTAGCGGGAGATGAGACCCAGTACTTC; CDR3: CASSSLWEHSLAGDETQYF
D: NA; size: NA; V: TRBV7-9; J: TRBJ1-4; DNA: TGTGCCAGCAATCCCGCGGGCCGATCCATCCCGACAACTAATGAAAAACTGTTTTTT; CDR3: CASNPAGRSIPTTNEKLFF
D: TRBD2; size: NA; V: TRBV7-2; J: TRBJ2-7; DNA: TGTGCCAGCAGCCCACGGACTAGCGGGAGATCCTACGAGCAGTACTTC; CDR3: CASSPRTSGRSYEQYF
D: NA; size: NA; V: TRBV27; J: TRBJ1-1; DNA: TGTGCCAGCAGTTTAGTTGCGCCGACCGCTGAAGCTTTCTTT; CDR3: CASSLVAPTAEAFF
D: NA; size: once; V: TRBV5-6; J: TRBJ2-1; DNA: TGTGCCAGCAGCTCCCCCGTTTTAGGGCCGTACAATGAGCAGTTCTTC; CDR3: CASSSPVLGPYNEQFF
D: NA; size: NA; V: TRBV5-5; J: TRBJ1-1; DNA: TGTGCCAGCAGCTTCTCTAGTGCGGCCACTGAAGCTTTCTTT; CDR3: CASSFSSAATEAFF
D: NA; size: NA; V: TRBV5-4; J: TRBJ2-4; DNA: TGTGCCAGCAGCTTGGAACTAGCAGCCAAAAACATTCAGTACTTC; CDR3: CASSLELAAKNIQYF
D: NA; size: NA; V: TRBV11-2; J: TRBJ2-1; DNA: TGTGCCAGCAGCCGACTAACAGGGTTTGGTGAGCAGTTCTTC; CDR3: CASSRLTGFGEQFF
D: TRBD2; size: NA; V: TRBV7-8; J: TRBJ2-3; DNA: TGTGCCAGCAGCCTCCCCAGAAGCGGGATTGGCACAGATACGCAGTATTTT; CDR3: CASSLPRSGIGTDTQYF
D: NA; size: NA; V: TRBV6-5; J: TRBJ1-5; DNA: TGTGCCAGCAGACCGGTCGGGATCCCTCAGCCCCAGCATTTT; CDR3: CASRPVGIPQPQHF
D: TRBD1; size: NA; V: TRBV27; J: TRBJ2-7; DNA: TGTGCCAGCAGCGCGGGACAGGGGGCCTACGAGCAGTACTTC; CDR3: CASSAGQGAYEQYF
D: TRBD2; size: NA; V: TRBV5-4; J: TRBJ2-7; DNA: TGTGCCAGCAGTTTGGGGGCTAGCGGGAGCTACGAGCAGTACTTC; CDR3: CASSLGASGSYEQYF
D: TRBD2; size: NA; V: TRBV28; J: TRBJ2-1; DNA: TGTGCCAGCACTCGCACGGGGGGGTACAATGAGCAGTTCTTC; CDR3: CASTRTGGYNEQFF
D: NA; size: NA; V: TRBV9; J: TRBJ2-5; DNA: TGTGCCAGCAGCTTCGAGGGACTTGCTCAAGAGACCCAGTACTTC; CDR3: CASSFEGLAQETQYF
D: TRBD2; size: once; V: TRBV6-1; J: TRBJ2-3; DNA: TGTGCCAGCAGTGAGGGACTAGCAGTTAGCACAGATACGCAGTATTTT; CDR3: CASSEGLAVSTDTQYF
D: NA; size: once; V: TRBV11-2; J: TRBJ1-5; DNA: TGTGCCAGCAGCCAGGGTTGGGGGGCAAATCAGCCCCAGCATTTT; CDR3: CASSQGWGANQPQHF
D: NA; size: NA; V: TRBV18; J: TRBJ2-1; DNA: TGTGCCAGCTCACTTGACCGGTCCAATGAGCAGTTCTTC; CDR3: CASSLDRSNEQFF
D: NA; size: NA; V: TRBV28; J: TRBJ2-1; DNA: TGTGCCAGCAGTCCCTTCGAGCAGGGGAAAGGCAATGAGCAGTTCTTC; CDR3: CASSPFEQGKGNEQFF
D: TRBD1; size: few; V: TRBV19; J: TRBJ2-7; DNA: TGTGCCAGTAGACCCGGGGTACAGGGGCCCTACGAGCAGTACTTC; CDR3: CASRPGVQGPYEQYF
D: NA; size: NA; V: TRBV27; J: TRBJ2-7; DNA: TGTGCCAGCAGTATGGGGTACGAGCAGTACTTC; CDR3: CASSMGYEQYF